The present T cell receptor (beta chain) was sequenced within a study of STAT3 mutations in large granular lymphocyte leukemia. The V end was cut by 3 bases, the J end by 5 bases, with 17 bases between. The CDR3 consists of 15 residues. The germline V gene encodes CDR1 SGDLS and CDR2 YYNGEE. Regarding this clone: Its antigen is unknown.

The study, taken as a whole, reports: Every T-LGLL patient had at least one immunodominant TCRbeta clonotype.

Assay: immunoSEQ multiplex PCR; the TCRdb copy retains only in-frame clones and omits some. The sample has approximately 42,000 clones, about 81% seen once. The specimen was PBMCs. The chain employs TRBV9 and TRBJ2-5; tentatively, D is TRBD2 (6 bases). The clonotype comes from a human donor with T large granular lymphocyte leukemia. Some clones in this sample may be carry-over from other donors' samples. The CDR3 sequence: CASSARLLATETQYF. CDR3 bases: TGTGCCAGCAGCGCCCGACTTCTAGCGACTGAGACCCAGTACTTC.